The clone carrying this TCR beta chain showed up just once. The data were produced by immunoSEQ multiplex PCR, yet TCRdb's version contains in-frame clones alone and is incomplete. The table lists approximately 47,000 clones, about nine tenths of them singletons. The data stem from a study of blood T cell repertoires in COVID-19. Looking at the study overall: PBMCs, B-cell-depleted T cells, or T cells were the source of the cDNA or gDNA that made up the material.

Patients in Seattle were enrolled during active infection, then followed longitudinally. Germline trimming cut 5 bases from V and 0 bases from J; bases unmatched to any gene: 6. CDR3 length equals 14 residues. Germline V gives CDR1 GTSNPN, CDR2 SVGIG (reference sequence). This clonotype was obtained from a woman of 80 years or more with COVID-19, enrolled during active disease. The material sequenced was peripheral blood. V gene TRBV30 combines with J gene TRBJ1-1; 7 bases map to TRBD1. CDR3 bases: TGTGCCTGGGGAAAGGGACAGCTGAACACTGAAGCTTTCTTT. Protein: CAWGKGQLNTEAFF.